This T cell receptor beta chain derives from a study of blood T cell repertoires in COVID-19. Data came from immunoSEQ multiplex PCR; TCRdb stores just in-frame clones and leaves some out. The sample has more than 200,000 clones; approximately 91% are singletons. V was clipped by 2 bases and J by 9 bases; unmatched bases: 10. There are 15 residues in the CDR3. Germline CDR1 is MDHEN and CDR2 is SYDVKM. V usage is TRBV28 and J usage is TRBJ2-7; 10 bases fit TRBD2. This clonotype originated in a human donor in a cohort sampled during active COVID-19. The specimen sequenced was peripheral blood. DNA of the CDR3: TGTGCCAGCAGTTTAAGGGGGCTAGCGGGAGAGGGGCAGTACTTC. It yields the protein CASSLRGLAGEGQYF.